This T cell receptor (beta chain) was recorded in a study of CD8 T cells in ankylosing spondylitis. General observations from the study: Fewer than ten highly homologous variants made up a TCR beta motif that seemed to typify ankylosing spondylitis blood.

Each TCR beta library was made by quantitative 5'-RACE that incorporated molecular barcodes. TCRdb itself ran the 5' RACE reads through MiXCR, one entry per CDR3 protein. Of about 500,000 distinct CDR3 sequences in the sample, 12% were seen once. About this clonotype: Its antigen is unidentified.

The CDR3 length is 14 residues. Germline V gene lookup returns CDR1 DFQATT and CDR2 SNEGSKA (reference sequence). Trimming took off 4 bases at V and 0 bases at J, with 11 bases between the two ends. The source material was blood, either unsorted or a sorted T cell fraction (not recorded which). The receptor's source is a male donor with ankylosing spondylitis. The chain carries TRBV20-1 and TRBJ2-3, with D perhaps matching TRBD2 (6 bases). The CDR3 sequence is CSAMGGYSTDTQYF. In DNA, the CDR3 is TGCAGTGCTATGGGGGGTTATAGCACAGATACGCAGTATTTT.